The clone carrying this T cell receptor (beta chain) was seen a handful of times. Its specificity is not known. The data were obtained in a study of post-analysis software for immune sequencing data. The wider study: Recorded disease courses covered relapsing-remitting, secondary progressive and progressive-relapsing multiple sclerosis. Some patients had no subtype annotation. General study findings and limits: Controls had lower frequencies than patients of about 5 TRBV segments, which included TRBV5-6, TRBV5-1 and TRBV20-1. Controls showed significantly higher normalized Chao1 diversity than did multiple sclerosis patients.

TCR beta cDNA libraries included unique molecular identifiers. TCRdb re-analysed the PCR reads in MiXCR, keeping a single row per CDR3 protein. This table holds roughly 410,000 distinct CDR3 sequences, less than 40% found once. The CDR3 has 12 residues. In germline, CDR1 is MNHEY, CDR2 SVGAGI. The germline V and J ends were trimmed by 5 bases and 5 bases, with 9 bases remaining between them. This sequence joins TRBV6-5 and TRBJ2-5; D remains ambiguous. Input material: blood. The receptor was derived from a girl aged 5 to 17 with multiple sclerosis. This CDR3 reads CASSAFGETQYF. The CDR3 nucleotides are TGTGCCAGCAGTGCATTTGGGGAGACCCAGTACTTC.